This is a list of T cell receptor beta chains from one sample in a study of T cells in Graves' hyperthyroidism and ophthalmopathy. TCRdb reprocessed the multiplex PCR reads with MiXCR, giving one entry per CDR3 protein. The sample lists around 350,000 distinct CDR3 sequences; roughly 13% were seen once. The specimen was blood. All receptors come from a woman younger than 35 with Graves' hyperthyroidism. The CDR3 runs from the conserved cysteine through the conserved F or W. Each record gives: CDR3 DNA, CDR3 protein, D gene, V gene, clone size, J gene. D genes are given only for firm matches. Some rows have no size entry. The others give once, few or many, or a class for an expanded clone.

CDR3nt: TGTGCCAGCTCACCTTGGGACAAGATCGGGGAGCAGTACTTC
CDR3aa: CASSPWDKIGEQYF
d_gene: .
v_gene: TRBV18
abundance: many
j_gene: TRBJ2-7

CDR3nt: TGTGCCAGCTCAGAAGCAACTAATGAAAAACTGTTTTTT
CDR3aa: CASSEATNEKLFF
d_gene: .
v_gene: TRBV18
abundance: .
j_gene: TRBJ1-4

CDR3nt: TGCGCCAGCAGCCAAGACTACGACAGGAAACTCTATGGCTACACCTTC
CDR3aa: CASSQDYDRKLYGYTF
d_gene: .
v_gene: TRBV4-1
abundance: few
j_gene: TRBJ1-2

CDR3nt: TGTGCCAGCAGCCAAGATGGGATTCGCGGGGCCAACGTCCTGACTTTC
CDR3aa: CASSQDGIRGANVLTF
d_gene: .
v_gene: TRBV3-1
abundance: .
j_gene: TRBJ2-6

CDR3nt: TGTGCCAGCAGACTCGGGACTAGTCCCGGCACAGATACGCAGTATTTT
CDR3aa: CASRLGTSPGTDTQYF
d_gene: TRBD2
v_gene: TRBV7-2
abundance: many
j_gene: TRBJ2-3

CDR3nt: TGTGCCAGCAGTCTCCAGGGGTTCAGGGAAAAACTGTTTTTT
CDR3aa: CASSLQGFREKLFF
d_gene: .
v_gene: TRBV12-3/TRBV12-4
abundance: many
j_gene: TRBJ1-4

CDR3nt: TGTGCCAGCAGTGAAGAGGGGGGACTAGCGGCCGTCACTTTC
CDR3aa: CASSEEGGLAAVTF
d_gene: TRBD2
v_gene: TRBV6-1
abundance: .
j_gene: TRBJ2-6

CDR3nt: TGTGCCAGCAGTCCACTCCAGGGGAGCCCCTACAATGAGCAGTTCTTC
CDR3aa: CASSPLQGSPYNEQFF
d_gene: .
v_gene: TRBV13
abundance: many
j_gene: TRBJ2-1

CDR3nt: TGCGCCAGCACTGAGGGAGGGGCCCATCAGCCCCAGCATTTT
CDR3aa: CASTEGGAHQPQHF
d_gene: .
v_gene: TRBV5-1
abundance: .
j_gene: TRBJ1-5

CDR3nt: TGTGCCAGCAGTTTAGACGACAGGGTGGGGGGCGAAAAACTGTTTTTT
CDR3aa: CASSLDDRVGGEKLFF
d_gene: TRBD1
v_gene: TRBV12-3/TRBV12-4
abundance: many
j_gene: TRBJ1-4

CDR3nt: TGTGCCACCAGTGATTTGGGACAGGGTCGCTCCTACAATGAGCAGTTCTTC
CDR3aa: CATSDLGQGRSYNEQFF
d_gene: TRBD1
v_gene: TRBV24-1
abundance: .
j_gene: TRBJ2-1

CDR3nt: TGTGCCAGCGGCTTGGAGCCCCCGCAGTATTTT
CDR3aa: CASGLEPPQYF
d_gene: .
v_gene: TRBV28
abundance: many
j_gene: TRBJ2-3

CDR3nt: TGTGCCAGCAGTTATCCGGGGGAGGGCTATGGCTACACCTTC
CDR3aa: CASSYPGEGYGYTF
d_gene: .
v_gene: TRBV28
abundance: many
j_gene: TRBJ1-2

CDR3nt: TGCAGTGCCGTTAATAGCGGAAGGGGCACAGATACGCAGTATTTT
CDR3aa: CSAVNSGRGTDTQYF
d_gene: .
v_gene: TRBV20-1
abundance: many
j_gene: TRBJ2-3

CDR3nt: TGTGCCACCAGTCACACGGTGGGCTCAGGCGATGAAAAACTGTTTTTT
CDR3aa: CATSHTVGSGDEKLFF
d_gene: .
v_gene: TRBV15
abundance: many
j_gene: TRBJ1-4

CDR3nt: TGTGCCAGCAGTTATAGCGGGGGGCCAAATACGCAGTATTTT
CDR3aa: CASSYSGGPNTQYF
d_gene: TRBD2
v_gene: TRBV3-1
abundance: few
j_gene: TRBJ2-3

CDR3nt: TGTGCCTCAGCTAGCGGGGGGAACACCGGGGAGCTGTTTTTT
CDR3aa: CASASGGNTGELFF
d_gene: TRBD2
v_gene: TRBV10-3
abundance: few
j_gene: TRBJ2-2

CDR3nt: TGTGCCAGCAGACGGGACAGGGCGAATACTGAAGCTTTCTTT
CDR3aa: CASRRDRANTEAFF
d_gene: TRBD1
v_gene: TRBV2
abundance: many
j_gene: TRBJ1-1

CDR3nt: TGTGCCAGCAGTTTTCAATGGGTATCGGAGACTAGCGGGGGTCGGGGTGAGCAGTTCTTC
CDR3aa: CASSFQWVSETSGGRGEQFF
d_gene: TRBD2
v_gene: TRBV28
abundance: .
j_gene: TRBJ2-1

CDR3nt: TGCAGTGCTGCCGCAGGGACTAGCGGTACGAGAGAGCAGTACTTC
CDR3aa: CSAAAGTSGTREQYF
d_gene: TRBD2
v_gene: TRBV20-1
abundance: many
j_gene: TRBJ2-7

CDR3nt: TGTGCCAGCAGCTTGGTTCGGACAGGGACATCGAACACTGAAGCTTTCTTT
CDR3aa: CASSLVRTGTSNTEAFF
d_gene: TRBD1
v_gene: TRBV5-6
abundance: .
j_gene: TRBJ1-1

CDR3nt: TGTGCCAGCAGCTTCCCCGGAAGCAATGGCTACACCTTC
CDR3aa: CASSFPGSNGYTF
d_gene: .
v_gene: TRBV5-8
abundance: few
j_gene: TRBJ1-2